This TCR beta chain was identified during a study of cytomegalovirus exposure and HLA in healthy donors. Study summary: About 180 million T cells yielded more than 90 million unique TCR beta sequences in earlier analysis.

The PCR had 60 Vbeta and 13 Jbeta primers. Method: immunoSEQ multiplex PCR; TCRdb's copy keeps in-frame clones and lacks some. This listing includes approximately 150,000 clones. CDR1 is MNHEY and CDR2 is SVGAGI in the germline V gene. The CDR3 totals 14 residues. Trimming at V came to 4 bases and at J to 6 bases, leaving 5 bases not matched to a gene. With respect to this clone: Its cognate antigen is unknown.

Findings of the study overall: Researchers reported from a later analysis that most CMV-associated TCR beta chains appeared HLA-restricted.

This sequence originates from a woman aged 45-65 years in good health and CMV-seronegative. The material sequenced was PBMCs. V gene TRBV6-5 combines with J gene TRBJ1-5; 8 bases are shared with TRBD1. The CDR3 DNA reads TGTGCCAGCAGTTCAGACAGGGGAAGTCAGCCCCAGCATTTT. Amino acids: CASSSDRGSQPQHF.